Listed below are T cell receptor beta chains from one sample, sequenced in a study of CD8 T cells in ankylosing spondylitis. TCRdb re-analysed the 5' RACE reads in MiXCR, keeping a single row per CDR3 protein. Altogether about 340,000 distinct CDR3 sequences are present, roughly 14% being singletons, with the ten largest covering less than 1.1%. Sequenced sample: blood, either unsorted or a sorted T cell fraction (not recorded which). The source of these receptors is a male donor with ankylosing spondylitis or in good health (not recorded which). The CDR3 runs from the conserved cysteine through the conserved F or W.

J | V | CDR3
TRBJ1-5 | TRBV6-1 | CASSEGQGRQHF
TRBJ2-1 | TRBV10-3 | CAIRDDRANEQFF
TRBJ1-5 | TRBV6-1 | CASNVGVGNSNQPQHF
TRBJ2-7 | TRBV12-3/TRBV12-4 | CASSFLASGGGVYEQYF
TRBJ1-4 | TRBV7-8 | CASSLLPGTNEKLFF
TRBJ1-1 | TRBV10-2 | CASRSGGFMNTEAFF
TRBJ2-7 | TRBV5-6 | CASGQRGTYEQYF
TRBJ2-7 | TRBV5-5 | CASMRGGDEQYF
TRBJ1-2 | TRBV5-1 | CASSLVQGSDGYTF
TRBJ1-2 | TRBV6-1 | CASSDRGWNYGYTF
TRBJ2-5 | TRBV29-1 | CSASRGKETQYF
TRBJ1-1 | TRBV12-3/TRBV12-4 | CASRSGTGAPGAFF
TRBJ2-1 | TRBV25-1 | CASSVSSGGLNEQFF
TRBJ2-3 | TRBV20-1 | CSAGGTRGVTDTQYF
TRBJ1-4 | TRBV12-3/TRBV12-4 | CASSLQVGRGEKLFF
TRBJ2-1 | TRBV6-5 | CASSSKVVSSYNEQFF
TRBJ2-3 | TRBV5-5 | CASSLISGMADTQYF
TRBJ2-3 | TRBV20-1 | CSADHREGLTDTQYF
TRBJ1-3 | TRBV12-3/TRBV12-4 | CASSSLTGNTIYF
TRBJ1-2 | TRBV7-9 | CASSLNPGQGGYGYTF
TRBJ2-1 | TRBV6-5 | CASSYSSQGFYNEQFF
TRBJ2-1 | TRBV20-1 | CSAQQRGEQFF
TRBJ2-7 | TRBV7-2 | CASSLRSGPDYEQYF
TRBJ2-1 | TRBV7-9 | CAPSGVNPNEQFF
TRBJ2-3 | TRBV9 | CASSVAMTDTQYF
TRBJ2-5 | TRBV20-1 | CSNSGRGETQYF
TRBJ1-5 | TRBV12-3/TRBV12-4 | CASSLNDRNQPQHF
TRBJ2-1 | TRBV5-1 | CASSLETSGYNEQFF
TRBJ2-5 | TRBV3-1 | CASSQGDGGEETQYF
TRBJ2-3 | TRBV24-1 | CATSDPGLAGVDTQYF
TRBJ1-1 | TRBV11-2 | CASSLSLMNTEAFF
TRBJ2-7 | TRBV12-3/TRBV12-4 | CASSFRTEQYF
TRBJ1-2 | TRBV9 | CASSVVLAGGRYTF
TRBJ2-5 | TRBV7-2 | CASTLSREETQYF
TRBJ2-7 | TRBV27 | CASSPRASGSYEQYF
TRBJ2-7 | TRBV2 | CASSDGQGLGYEQYF
TRBJ1-2 | TRBV10-3 | CAISGDSLYGYTF
TRBJ2-7 | TRBV10-3 | CAISVRPGSYEQYF
TRBJ2-7 | TRBV12-3/TRBV12-4 | CASRIGQGWYEQYF
TRBJ1-2 | TRBV4-2 | CASSPWLSGGGYGYTF
TRBJ2-5 | TRBV5-4 | CASSLVAGGLEETQYF
TRBJ2-1 | TRBV12-3/TRBV12-4 | CASSHTESSYNEQFF
TRBJ2-2 | TRBV5-1 | CASHLTGGQTGELFF
TRBJ1-2 | TRBV29-1 | CSVEGQGHGYTF
TRBJ1-2 | TRBV5-6 | CASSLGRSNYGYTF
TRBJ2-1 | TRBV4-2 | CASSQDHNNEQFF
TRBJ1-5 | TRBV27 | CASRAGRTSNQPQHF
TRBJ2-1 | TRBV6-1 | CASSEDYNEQFF
TRBJ2-3 | TRBV15 | CATSRGLAGGRGDTQYF
TRBJ2-5 | TRBV20-1 | CSVRGGRETQYF
TRBJ2-5 | TRBV5-1 | CASSLSDSGQETQYF
TRBJ2-5 | TRBV6-1 | CASTAGEGGGKTQYF
TRBJ1-6 | TRBV5-1 | CASSLGGQVGDSPLHF
TRBJ2-7 | TRBV19 | CASSPQGGTGYEQYF
TRBJ2-5 | TRBV30 | CAGTEGIGETQYF